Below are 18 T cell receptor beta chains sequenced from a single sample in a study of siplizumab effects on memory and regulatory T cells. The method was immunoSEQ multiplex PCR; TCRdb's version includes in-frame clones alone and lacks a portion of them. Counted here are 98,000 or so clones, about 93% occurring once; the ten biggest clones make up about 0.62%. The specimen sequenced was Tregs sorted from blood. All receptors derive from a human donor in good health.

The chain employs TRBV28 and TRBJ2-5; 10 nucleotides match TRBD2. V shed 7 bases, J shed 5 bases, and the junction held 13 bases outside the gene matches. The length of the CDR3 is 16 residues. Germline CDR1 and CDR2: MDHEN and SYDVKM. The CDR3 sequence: CASKLRAGGPGETQYF. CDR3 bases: TGTGCCAGCAAACTAAGAGCGGGAGGGCCGGGGGAGACCCAGTACTTC. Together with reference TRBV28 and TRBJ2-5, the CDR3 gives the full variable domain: DVKVTQSSRYLVKRTGEKVFLECVQDMDHENMFWYRQDPGLGLRLIYFSYDVKMKEKGDIPEGYSVSREKKERFSLILESASTNQTSMYLCASKLRAGGPGETQYFGPGTRLLVL.

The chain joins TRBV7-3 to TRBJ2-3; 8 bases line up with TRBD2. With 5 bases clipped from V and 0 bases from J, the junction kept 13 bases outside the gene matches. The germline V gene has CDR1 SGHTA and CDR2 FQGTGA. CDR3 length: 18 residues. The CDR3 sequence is CASSPRSSGVTSTDTQYF. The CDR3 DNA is TGTGCCAGCAGCCCCCGAAGTAGCGGGGTGACTAGCACAGATACGCAGTATTTT.

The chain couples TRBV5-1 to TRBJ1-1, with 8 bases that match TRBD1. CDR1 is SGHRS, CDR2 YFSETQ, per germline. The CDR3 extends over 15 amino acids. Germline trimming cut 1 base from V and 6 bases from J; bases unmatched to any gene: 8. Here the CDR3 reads CASSLLGQVRAEAFF. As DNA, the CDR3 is TGCGCCAGCAGCTTGCTGGGACAGGTAAGGGCTGAAGCTTTCTTT.

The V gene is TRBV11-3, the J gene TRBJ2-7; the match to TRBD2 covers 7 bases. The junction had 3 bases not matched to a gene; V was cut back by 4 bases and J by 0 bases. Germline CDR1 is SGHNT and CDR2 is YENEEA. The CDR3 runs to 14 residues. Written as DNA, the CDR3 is TGTGCCAGCAGCTGGGACTACTACTCCTACGAGCAGTACTTC. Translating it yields CASSWDYYSYEQYF.

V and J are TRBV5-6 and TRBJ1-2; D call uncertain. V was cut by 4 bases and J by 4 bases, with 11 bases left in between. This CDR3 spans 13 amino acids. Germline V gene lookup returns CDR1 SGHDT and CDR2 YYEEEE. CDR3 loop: CASSPQPFYGYTF. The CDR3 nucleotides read TGTGCCAGCAGCCCACAACCATTCTATGGCTACACCTTC.

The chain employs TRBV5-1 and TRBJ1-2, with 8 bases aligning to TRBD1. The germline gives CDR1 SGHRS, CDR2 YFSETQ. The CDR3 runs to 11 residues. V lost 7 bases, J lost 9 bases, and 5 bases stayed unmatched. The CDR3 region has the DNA TGCGCCAGCGGGACAGGTCTTCGCTACACCTTC. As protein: CASGTGLRYTF.

CDR3 nucleotides: TGCGCCAGCAGCACTTTACAGGGTTCATACACTGAAGCTTTCTTT. This sequence encodes CASSTLQGSYTEAFF. The chain employs TRBV5-1 and TRBJ1-1, with a possible D match to TRBD1 (6 bases). There are 15 residues in the CDR3. The ends were cut back, 4 bases at V and 3 bases at J, with 16 bases in the middle. The V gene's germline CDR1 is SGHRS and CDR2 YFSETQ.

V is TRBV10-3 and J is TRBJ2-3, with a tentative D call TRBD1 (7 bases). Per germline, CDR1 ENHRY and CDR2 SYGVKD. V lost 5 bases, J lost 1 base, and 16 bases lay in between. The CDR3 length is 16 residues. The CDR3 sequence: CAISISQGEGTDTQYF. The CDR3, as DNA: TGTGCCATCAGTATCTCGCAGGGGGAGGGCACAGATACGCAGTATTTT.

CDR3 amino acids: CASSLYGGWYGYTF. CDR3 DNA sequence: TGTGCCAGCAGTCTATACGGAGGCTGGTATGGCTACACCTTC. The rearrangement links TRBV28 to TRBJ1-2; D not resolved. Germline V gene sequence: CDR1 MDHEN, CDR2 SYDVKM. Trimming took 5 bases from V and 5 from J, leaving 15 bases between them. There are 14 residues in the CDR3.

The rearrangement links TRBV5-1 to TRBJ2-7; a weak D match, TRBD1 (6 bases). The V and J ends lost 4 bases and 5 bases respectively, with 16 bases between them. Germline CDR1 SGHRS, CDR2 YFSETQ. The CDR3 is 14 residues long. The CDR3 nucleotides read TGCGCCAGCAGCCCTAAACAGGGATTCGACGAGCAGTACTTC. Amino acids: CASSPKQGFDEQYF.

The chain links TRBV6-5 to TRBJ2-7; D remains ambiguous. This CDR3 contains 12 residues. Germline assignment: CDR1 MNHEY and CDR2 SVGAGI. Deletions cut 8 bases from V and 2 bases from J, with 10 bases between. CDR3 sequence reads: CASAAGPYEQYF. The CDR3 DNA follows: TGTGCCAGCGCGGCAGGTCCCTACGAGCAGTACTTC.

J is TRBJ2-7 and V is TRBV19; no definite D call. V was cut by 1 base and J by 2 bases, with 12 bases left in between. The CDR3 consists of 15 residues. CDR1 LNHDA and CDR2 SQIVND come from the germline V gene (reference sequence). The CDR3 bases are TGTGCCAGTAGTATAGTTTCGGACCGAGCCTACGAGCAGTACTTC. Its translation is CASSIVSDRAYEQYF. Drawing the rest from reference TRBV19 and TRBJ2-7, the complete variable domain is DGGITQSPKYLFRKEGQNVTLSCEQNLNHDAMYWYRQDPGQGLRLIYYSQIVNDFQKGDIAEGYSVSREKKESFPLTVTSAQKNPTAFYLCASSIVSDRAYEQYFGPGTRLTVT.

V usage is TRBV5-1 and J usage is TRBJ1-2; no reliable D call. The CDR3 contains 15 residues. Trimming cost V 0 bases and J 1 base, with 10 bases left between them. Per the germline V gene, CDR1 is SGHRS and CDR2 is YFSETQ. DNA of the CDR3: TGCGCCAGCAGCTTGGCCCCAGCAGATAACTATGGCTACACCTTC. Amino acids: CASSLAPADNYGYTF. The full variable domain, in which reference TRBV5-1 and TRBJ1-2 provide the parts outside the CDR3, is KAGVTQTPRYLIKTRGQQVTLSCSPISGHRSVSWYQQTPGQGLQFLFEYFSETQRNKGNFPGRFSGRQFSNSRSEMNVSTLELGDSALYLCASSLAPADNYGYTFGSGTRLTVV.

In nucleotides, the CDR3 is TGTGCCAGCAGTTACTCGAGTAGGAATCAGCCCCAGCATTTT. Translating gives CASSYSSRNQPQHF. The gene calls are TRBV6-6 and TRBJ1-5; D is unresolved. Trimming took 0 bases from V and 4 from J, leaving 7 bases between them. CDR1 is MNHNY and CDR2 is SVGAGI in the germline V gene (reference sequence). The CDR3 covers 14 residues.

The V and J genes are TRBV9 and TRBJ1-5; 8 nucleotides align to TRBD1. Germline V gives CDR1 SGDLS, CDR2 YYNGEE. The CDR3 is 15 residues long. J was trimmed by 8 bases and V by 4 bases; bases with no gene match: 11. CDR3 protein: CASSRTGRGTEPQHF. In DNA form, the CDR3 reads TGTGCCAGCAGCCGGACAGGGCGTGGAACTGAGCCCCAGCATTTT.

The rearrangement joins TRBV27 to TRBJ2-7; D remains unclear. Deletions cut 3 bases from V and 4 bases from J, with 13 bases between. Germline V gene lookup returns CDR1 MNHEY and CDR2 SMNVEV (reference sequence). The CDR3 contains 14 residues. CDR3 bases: TGTGCCAGCAGTTTCTCTGGATCACGGTACGAGCAGTACTTC. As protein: CASSFSGSRYEQYF.

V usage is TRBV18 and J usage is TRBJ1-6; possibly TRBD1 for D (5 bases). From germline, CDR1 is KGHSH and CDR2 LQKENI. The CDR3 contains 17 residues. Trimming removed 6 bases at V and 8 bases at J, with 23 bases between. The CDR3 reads CASSEIRQPRGYSPLHF. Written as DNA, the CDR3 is TGTGCCAGCTCGGAAATAAGACAGCCGCGGGGATATTCACCCCTCCACTTT.

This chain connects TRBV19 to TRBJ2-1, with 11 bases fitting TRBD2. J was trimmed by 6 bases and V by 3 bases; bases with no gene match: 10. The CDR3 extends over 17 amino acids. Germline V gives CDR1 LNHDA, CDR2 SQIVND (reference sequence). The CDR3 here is CASSITRLAGLINEQFF. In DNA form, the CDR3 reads TGTGCCAGTAGTATTACCAGACTAGCGGGGTTAATCAATGAGCAGTTCTTC.